Presented here are 27 T cell receptor beta chains from one specimen sequenced in a study of a mutant IDH1 vaccine in newly diagnosed glioma. Time point indicated: week 23, last vaccination. It was 300 ug of mutant IDH1 20-mer peptide that made up each vaccine dose, given with topical imiquimod. Data came from immunoSEQ multiplex PCR; TCRdb stores just in-frame clones and leaves some out. The sample consists of under 50,000 clones, approximately 89% of them appearing once. The antigens of these receptors remain unknown. Sequenced here: PBMCs, sampled from a glioma patient whose treatment included an IDH1 peptide vaccine. These TCRs come from a man in his forties or fifties with glioma.

The chain has TRBV27 and TRBJ2-7, with 8 bases that match TRBD1. This CDR3 contains 14 residues. The germline V gene encodes CDR1 MNHEY and CDR2 SMNVEV (reference sequence). After removal of 4 bases from V and 5 bases from J, the junction contained 7 bases not matched to a gene. CDR3: CASSSDRVSHEQYF. DNA of the CDR3: TGTGCCAGCAGTTCGGACAGGGTGTCCCACGAGCAGTACTTC.

CDR3: CAWSHTDTQYF. As DNA, the CDR3 is TGTGCCTGGAGTCATACAGATACGCAGTATTTT. The V gene is TRBV30, the J gene TRBJ2-3; D uncertain. The CDR3 consists of 11 residues. CDR1 GTSNPN and CDR2 SVGIG come from the germline V gene (reference sequence). The germline V and J ends were trimmed by 2 bases and 3 bases, with 3 bases remaining between them.

This chain joins TRBV9 and TRBJ2-1; D remains ambiguous. Per the germline V gene, CDR1 is SGDLS and CDR2 is YYNGEE. V was shortened by 3 bases and J by 4 bases, with 2 bases between the two germline ends. CDR3 size: 11 residues. The CDR3 spells CASSGYNEQFF. The CDR3 nucleotides are TGTGCCAGCAGCGGTTACAATGAGCAGTTCTTC.

The chain joins TRBV7-2 to TRBJ2-7; 9 positions match TRBD2. Germline trimming cut 1 base from V and 3 bases from J; bases unmatched to any gene: 4. Germline CDR1 is SGHTA and CDR2 is FQGNSA. The CDR3 loop spans 15 amino acids. This CDR3 reads CASSLEVSGGYEQYF. CDR3 sequence (DNA): TGTGCCAGCAGCTTAGAGGTTAGCGGGGGCTACGAGCAGTACTTC. The entire variable domain, with the rest obtained from reference TRBV7-2 and TRBJ2-7, is as follows: GAGVSQSPSNKVTEKGKDVELRCDPISGHTALYWYRQSLGQGLEFLIYFQGNSAPDKSGLPSDRFSAERTGGSVSTLTIQRTQQEDSAVYLCASSLEVSGGYEQYFGPGTRLTVT.

This sequence joins TRBV28 and TRBJ1-4; tentatively, D is TRBD1 (5 bases). The germline V gene encodes CDR1 MDHEN and CDR2 SYDVKM. The length of the CDR3 is 15 residues. With 1 base removed from V and 2 bases from J, the gap between germline ends came to 8 bases. This CDR3 reads CASSLLKGTNEKLFF. CDR3 nucleotides: TGTGCCAGCAGTTTATTGAAGGGGACTAATGAAAAACTGTTTTTT.

The chain employs TRBV18 and TRBJ1-5; D remains ambiguous. This CDR3 has 13 amino acids. In germline, CDR1 is KGHSH, CDR2 LQKENI. Trimming removed 5 bases at V and 7 bases at J, with 12 bases between. The CDR3 here is CASSSGSGQPQHF. CDR3 DNA: TGTGCCAGCTCATCAGGTTCTGGGCAGCCCCAGCATTTT.

V gene TRBV5-1 combines with J gene TRBJ2-7; the match to TRBD2 covers 7 bases. Germline CDR1 and CDR2: SGHRS and YFSETQ. The CDR3 consists of 15 residues. After removal of 0 bases from V and 0 bases from J, the junction contained 3 bases not matched to a gene. CDR3 sequence: CASSLAGDYSYEQYF. CDR3 nucleotides: TGCGCCAGCAGCTTGGCGGGGGACTACTCCTACGAGCAGTACTTC.

This clone was seen more than once but under ten times. V gene TRBV7-9 combines with J gene TRBJ2-7, with a weak D call TRBD1 (6 bases). The CDR3 runs 15 residues. Trimming pared 5 bases from V and 2 bases from J, leaving 16 bases between. Looked up from germline, CDR1 is SEHNR and CDR2 is FQNEAQ (reference sequence). The CDR3 nucleotides are TGTGCCAGCAGCGGGCCACAGGGTCCCCCCTACGAGCAGTACTTC. Its protein is CASSGPQGPPYEQYF.

This chain connects TRBV6-6 to TRBJ1-1; no definite D call. Germline lookup yields CDR1 MNHNY and CDR2 SVGAGI (reference sequence). This CDR3 has 13 amino acids. Trimming left V 4 bases short and J 11 bases short, with 17 bases between. CDR3 in DNA: TGTGCCAGCAGTTCAGAAGGAAGGCAGACTGCTTTCTTT. As protein: CASSSEGRQTAFF.

This chain joins TRBV7-2 and TRBJ2-3; D is tentatively TRBD1 or TRBD2 (7 bases each). The V gene's germline CDR1 is SGHTA and CDR2 FQGNSA. The CDR3 loop spans 14 amino acids. V was clipped by 6 bases and J by 6 bases, with 16 bases between them. This CDR3 reads CASRLTRGGDTQYF. The CDR3 coding sequence is TGTGCCAGCAGGTTAACCAGGGGGGGGGATACGCAGTATTTT.

The chain is built from TRBV11-2 and TRBJ2-2; D is perhaps TRBD1 (5 bases). The CDR3 runs to 16 residues. Per the germline V gene, CDR1 is SGHAT and CDR2 is FQNNGV. V was trimmed by 0 bases and J by 5 bases, leaving 13 bases between them. This CDR3 reads CASSLESRVGTGELFF. CDR3 sequence (DNA): TGTGCCAGCAGCTTAGAGAGCAGGGTTGGGACCGGGGAGCTGTTTTTT. Using reference TRBV11-2 and TRBJ2-2 for the parts outside the CDR3, the full variable domain is EAGVAQSPRYKIIEKRQSVAFWCNPISGHATLYWYQQILGQGPKLLIQFQNNGVVDDSQLPKDRFSAERLKGVDSTLKIQPAKLEDSAVYLCASSLESRVGTGELFFGEGSRLTVL.

V and J are TRBV19 and TRBJ1-5; TRBD1 matches at 7 bases. The trim removed 1 base at V and 7 bases at J, leaving 4 bases unmatched. CDR1 is LNHDA and CDR2 is SQIVND in the germline V gene (reference sequence). The CDR3 loop spans 14 amino acids. This chain's CDR3 is CASSIGQGHQPQHF. DNA for the CDR3: TGTGCCAGTAGTATAGGACAGGGTCACCAGCCCCAGCATTTT.

This clone was seen once. The chain uses TRBV30 and TRBJ2-3, with TRBD2 matching 8 bases. This CDR3 has 16 amino acids. Trimming cost V 0 bases and J 6 bases; bases outside gene matches: 11. The V gene's germline CDR1 is GTSNPN and CDR2 SVGIG (reference sequence). As DNA, the CDR3 is TGTGCCTGGAGTGTACGGTACGGGGGGGCCGGCGATACGCAGTATTTT. It yields the protein CAWSVRYGGAGDTQYF.

The chain has TRBV9 and TRBJ2-2; D is undetermined. CDR3 length: 11 residues. Germline loops: CDR1 SGDLS, CDR2 YYNGEE. V lost 7 bases and J 6 bases, leaving 7 bases between the germline ends. CDR3 DNA sequence: TGTGCCAGCTGGAGTGCCGGGGAGCTGTTTTTT. Protein sequence: CASWSAGELFF.

The chain couples TRBV10-3 to TRBJ2-1; 7 bases are shared with TRBD1. The ends lost 7 bases at V and 7 bases at J; junction bases unmatched: 10. The CDR3 loop spans 14 amino acids. Per the germline V gene, CDR1 is ENHRY and CDR2 is SYGVKD. The CDR3 DNA reads TGTGCCATCATGGGGGACAGAGAAACGAATGAGCAGTTCTTC. Its translation: CAIMGDRETNEQFF.

This clone was seen a few times. J is TRBJ2-3 and V is TRBV5-4; TRBD2 agrees at 7 bases. Germline CDR1 reads SGHNT; CDR2 reads YYREEE (reference sequence). The CDR3 spans 14 residues. Unmatched junction bases numbered 4, after V lost 2 bases and J lost 4 bases. The CDR3 spells CASSLVAGADTQYF. DNA of the CDR3: TGTGCCAGCAGCTTAGTTGCGGGGGCAGATACGCAGTATTTT.

The CDR3 here is CASSSEGPTSPTYEQYF. Here the CDR3 DNA reads TGTGCCAGCAGCTCAGAAGGGCCGACTAGTCCGACCTACGAGCAGTACTTC. This sequence joins TRBV7-6 and TRBJ2-7, with D possibly TRBD2 on 6 matching bases. V was pared by 4 bases and J by 2 bases, with 21 bases between. CDR1 and CDR2 (germline): SGHVS, FNYEAQ. There are 17 residues in the CDR3.

This chain joins TRBV29-1 and TRBJ2-3; no definite D call. The CDR3 spans 13 residues. Between the trimmed V and J ends, which lost 2 bases and 5 bases, there was a span of 11 bases. The V gene's germline CDR1 is SQVTM and CDR2 ANQGSEA. CDR3 sequence reads: CSVEYGGGDTQYF. The DNA for the CDR3 is TGCAGCGTTGAATACGGCGGCGGAGATACGCAGTATTTT.

The rearrangement uses TRBV27 and TRBJ2-7; TRBD2 aligns across 8 bases. CDR1 MNHEY and CDR2 SMNVEV come from the germline V gene (reference sequence). This CDR3 contains 16 residues. V was clipped by 4 bases and J by 0 bases; unmatched bases: 8. CDR3 amino acids: CASSYPPREGSYEQYF. The CDR3 nucleotides are TGTGCCAGCAGTTACCCCCCCCGGGAGGGCTCCTACGAGCAGTACTTC.

V usage is TRBV28 and J usage is TRBJ2-7, with TRBD1 identical over 8 bases. V shed 4 bases and J 7 bases; nucleotides not matched to a gene: 9. CDR3 length equals 14 residues. The germline CDR1 and CDR2 sequences are MDHEN and SYDVKM. CDR3 nucleotide sequence: TGTGCCAGCAGTTCCCGGACAGGGAGGAATGAGCAGTACTTC. Translation gives CASSSRTGRNEQYF.

The chain recombines TRBV7-8 with TRBJ1-2, with D perhaps TRBD1 (5 bases). CDR3 size: 12 residues. Trimming took 3 bases from V and 8 from J, leaving 10 bases between them. Per germline, CDR1 SGHVS and CDR2 FQNEAQ. The CDR3 protein is CASSFWGTGYTF. The DNA of the CDR3 is TGTGCCAGCAGCTTCTGGGGGACCGGCTACACCTTC. Full variable domain (outside the CDR3, taken from reference TRBV7-8 and TRBJ1-2): GAGVSQSPRYKVAKRGQDVALRCDPISGHVSLFWYQQALGQGPEFLTYFQNEAQLDKSGLPSDRFFAERPEGSVSTLKIQRTQQEDSAVYLCASSFWGTGYTFGSGTRLTVV.

The V and J genes are TRBV5-1 and TRBJ2-1; D remains ambiguous. V was cut by 8 bases and J by 0 bases, with 15 bases left in between. This CDR3 is built from 15 residues. Germline lookup yields CDR1 SGHRS and CDR2 YFSETQ. Here the CDR3 DNA reads TGCGCCAGTCGACCGGTAGTGAGCTCCTACAATGAGCAGTTCTTC. This codes for CASRPVVSSYNEQFF. Supplemented by reference TRBV5-1 and TRBJ2-1, the full variable domain reads KAGVTQTPRYLIKTRGQQVTLSCSPISGHRSVSWYQQTPGQGLQFLFEYFSETQRNKGNFPGRFSGRQFSNSRSEMNVSTLELGDSALYLCASRPVVSSYNEQFFGPGTRLTVL.

This rearrangement joins TRBV11-2 to TRBJ1-1, with TRBD1 as a possible D gene (5 bases). Germline V gene sequence: CDR1 SGHAT, CDR2 FQNNGV. The CDR3 contains 14 residues. V was shortened by 2 bases and J by 1 base, with 8 bases between the two germline ends. CDR3 residues: CASSLMTENTEAFF. CDR3 DNA: TGTGCCAGCAGCTTAATGACAGAGAACACTGAAGCTTTCTTT. Full variable domain (rest looked up from reference TRBV11-2 and TRBJ1-1): EAGVAQSPRYKIIEKRQSVAFWCNPISGHATLYWYQQILGQGPKLLIQFQNNGVVDDSQLPKDRFSAERLKGVDSTLKIQPAKLEDSAVYLCASSLMTENTEAFFGQGTRLTVV.

The genes are TRBV2 and TRBJ2-3; TRBD2 matches at 9 bases. The CDR3 consists of 14 residues. CDR1 is SNHLY and CDR2 is FYNNEI in the germline V gene. V was pared by 7 bases and J by 2 bases, with 4 bases of the junction left unmatched. This CDR3 reads CASTLAGLTDTQYF. CDR3 coding DNA: TGTGCCAGCACCCTAGCGGGGCTCACAGATACGCAGTATTTT.

The genes are TRBV2 and TRBJ2-7; D is unclear. CDR1 and CDR2 (germline): SNHLY, FYNNEI. The CDR3 extends over 13 amino acids. V was shortened by 4 bases and J by 3 bases, with 10 bases between the two germline ends. For the CDR3, the DNA is TGTGCCAGCAGTGTACAGATTAGCTACGAGCAGTACTTC. It is translated as CASSVQISYEQYF. The full variable domain, in which reference TRBV2 and TRBJ2-7 provide the parts outside the CDR3, is EPEVTQTPSHQVTQMGQEVILRCVPISNHLYFYWYRQILGQKVEFLVSFYNNEISEKSEIFDDQFSVERPDGSNFTLKIRSTKLEDSAMYFCASSVQISYEQYFGPGTRLTVT.

This rearrangement joins TRBV2 to TRBJ2-5, with D perhaps TRBD1 (5 bases). CDR1 and CDR2 from the germline V gene are SNHLY and FYNNEI. The CDR3 extends over 10 amino acids. V was trimmed by 6 bases and J by 9 bases, leaving 8 bases between them. CDR3 nucleotide sequence: TGTGCCAGCAGCCAGGGTGCCCAGTACTTC. Encoded protein: CASSQGAQYF.

This chain links TRBV7-2 with TRBJ2-5; possible D gene TRBD2, 5 bases. Germline values: CDR1 SGHTA, CDR2 FQGNSA. Trimming removed 2 bases from V and 4 bases from J, with 11 bases in between. The CDR3 covers 14 residues. CDR3 residues: CASSLFRGPETQYF. Here the CDR3 DNA reads TGTGCCAGCAGCTTATTCCGAGGGCCAGAGACCCAGTACTTC. The whole variable domain, filled in from reference TRBV7-2 and TRBJ2-5, reads GAGVSQSPSNKVTEKGKDVELRCDPISGHTALYWYRQSLGQGLEFLIYFQGNSAPDKSGLPSDRFSAERTGGSVSTLTIQRTQQEDSAVYLCASSLFRGPETQYFGPGTRLLVL.